The 21 T cell receptor beta chains presented below share a single source sample, sequenced in a study of T cells in Graves' hyperthyroidism and ophthalmopathy. RNA transcripts were the template for amplifying TCR beta CDR3 regions. Initially, a first-round RT-PCR of the TCR CDR3 employed the HTBI primer set. Via MiXCR, TCRdb re-called the multiplex PCR reads, giving one row per CDR3 protein. The sample shows around 420,000 distinct CDR3 sequences, around 13% of them seen only once. The sequenced sample consisted of blood. These receptor sequences come from a woman between 18 and 29 years old with Graves' hyperthyroidism.

There are many counts of this clonotype. This chain uses TRBV7-9 with TRBJ2-1; 11 nucleotides agree with TRBD2. The CDR3 is 16 residues long. V dropped 3 bases and J dropped 7; count of bases not matched to a gene: 8. In germline, CDR1 is SEHNR, CDR2 FQNEAQ (reference sequence). The CDR3 nucleotides are TGTGCCAGCAGCTTCCCACTAGCGGGAGTAAAAAATGAGCAGTTCTTC. Translated: CASSFPLAGVKNEQFF.

This clonotype was seen at least ten times. The chain recombines TRBV28 with TRBJ2-7; 9 bases line up with TRBD1. Germline-derived CDR1 and CDR2 are MDHEN and SYDVKM. The CDR3 spans 15 residues. The V gene end was trimmed by 5 bases and the J gene end by 4 bases; junction bases not matched to a gene: 9. The CDR3 nucleotides read TGTGCCAGCAGTGGAAGGGACAGGGCGGATTACGAGCAGTACTTC. Its protein is CASSGRDRADYEQYF.

This clonotype was picked up many times. The chain employs TRBV2 and TRBJ2-1; 11 bases are shared with TRBD2. The germline gives CDR1 SNHLY, CDR2 FYNNEI. Trimming at V came to 7 bases and at J to 7 bases, leaving 12 bases not matched to a gene. This CDR3 has 16 amino acids. The CDR3 region has the DNA TGTGCCAGCACCCCCATAGCGGGAGGGCCAAGTAATGAGCAGTTCTTC. It specifies CASTPIAGGPSNEQFF.

In this sample, this clonotype turned up many times. V gene TRBV9 combines with J gene TRBJ1-2; maybe TRBD1 (5 bases). Germline V gene sequence: CDR1 SGDLS, CDR2 YYNGEE. The CDR3 is 12 amino acids. V was shortened by 6 bases and J by 8 bases, with 14 bases between the two germline ends. The CDR3 region has the DNA TGTGCCAGCACCCAATCGGGGGTCGGCTACACCTTC. This sequence encodes CASTQSGVGYTF.

This clonotype was seen only a few times. This chain connects TRBV20-1 to TRBJ2-7; D possibly corresponds to TRBD2 (5 bases). The germline V gene has CDR1 DFQATT and CDR2 SNEGSKA (reference sequence). The CDR3 totals 15 residues. V lost 0 bases and J 5 bases, leaving 17 bases between the germline ends. CDR3 in amino acids: CSARDPRRAVHEQYF. The CDR3 DNA reads TGCAGTGCTAGAGATCCTAGGCGGGCTGTGCACGAGCAGTACTTC.

V usage is TRBV10-3 and J usage is TRBJ2-7; tentatively, D is TRBD1 or TRBD2 (5 bases each). Germline CDR1 and CDR2: ENHRY and SYGVKD. The CDR3 consists of 16 residues. V lost 11 bases, J lost 3 bases, and 26 bases lay in between. The CDR3 reads CASRIETEGPIYEQYF. The CDR3 coding sequence is TGTGCCTCCCGCATCGAAACAGAGGGACCGATCTACGAGCAGTACTTC.

This chain links TRBV20-1 with TRBJ1-2, with 8 nucleotides matching TRBD1. Germline loops: CDR1 DFQATT, CDR2 SNEGSKA (reference sequence). Unmatched junction bases numbered 7, after V lost 5 bases and J lost 5 bases. CDR3 size: 13 residues. This CDR3 is CSAFQGAGYGYTF. The CDR3 DNA follows: TGCAGTGCTTTTCAGGGGGCAGGGTATGGCTACACCTTC.

In this sample, this clonotype turned up a few times. The V and J genes are TRBV5-6 and TRBJ2-7; 8 bases agree with TRBD2. Germline V CDR1 and CDR2: SGHDT, YYEEEE. The CDR3 is 20 residues long. V was clipped by 4 bases and J by 6 bases; unmatched bases: 27. The DNA for the CDR3 is TGTGCCAGCAGCCCCACAGATTTACTCGAGGACGCGGGAGGTTCGGGCGAGCAGTACTTC. It yields the protein CASSPTDLLEDAGGSGEQYF.

This clonotype was recorded at least ten times. J is TRBJ2-1 and V is TRBV11-1; perhaps TRBD1 as D (6 bases). The length of the CDR3 is 12 residues. V shed 5 bases and J shed 10 bases, with 12 bases lying between them. The germline gives CDR1 SGHAT, CDR2 FQDESV (reference sequence). The CDR3 protein is CASSPQGWEQFF. CDR3 DNA sequence: TGTGCCAGCAGCCCACAGGGATGGGAGCAGTTCTTC.

This clonotype has ten or more counts. This chain connects TRBV12-3 or TRBV12-4 to TRBJ2-5, with D perhaps matching TRBD1 (6 bases). The CDR3 covers 14 residues. V was shortened by 6 bases and J by 5 bases, with 16 bases between the two germline ends. The chain's CDR3 is CASSHARGGETQYF. The CDR3 DNA is TGTGCCAGCAGCCACGCCAGGGGCGGGGAGACCCAGTACTTC.

This clonotype was counted a few times. V usage is TRBV18 and J usage is TRBJ1-3; 7 bases map to TRBD1. Trimming cost V 4 bases and J 2 bases; bases outside gene matches: 8. The CDR3 is 16 amino acids. CDR1 and CDR2 (germline): KGHSH, LQKENI. CDR3 region: CASSQGQPNAGNTIYF. CDR3 bases: TGTGCCAGCTCACAGGGACAGCCAAACGCTGGAAACACCATATATTTT. Together with reference TRBV18 and TRBJ1-3, the CDR3 gives the full variable domain: NAGVMQNPRHLVRRRGQEARLRCSPMKGHSHVYWYRQLPEEGLKFMVYLQKENIIDESGMPKERFSAEFPKEGPSILRIQQVVRGDSAAYFCASSQGQPNAGNTIYFGEGSWLTVV.

This clonotype was picked up a small number of times. The rearrangement joins TRBV27 to TRBJ1-6, with D perhaps TRBD1 (5 bases). Trimming took off 9 bases at V and 0 bases at J, with 15 bases between the two ends. CDR1 is MNHEY, CDR2 SMNVEV, per germline (reference sequence). CDR3 length: 16 amino acids. CDR3 sequence (DNA): TGTGCCAGACGGGCAGGGAGGACCTCCTATAATTCACCCCTCCACTTT. This gives the protein CARRAGRTSYNSPLHF.

This clonotype appeared many times. The gene calls are TRBV18 and TRBJ2-3; D is unresolved. The germline V gene encodes CDR1 KGHSH and CDR2 LQKENI. The length of the CDR3 is 11 residues. Trimming took off 3 bases at V and 3 bases at J, with 1 base between the two ends. In DNA form, the CDR3 reads TGTGCCAGCTCACCGACAGATACGCAGTATTTT. As protein: CASSPTDTQYF.

With respect to this clonotype: This may arise from a read error, as a much more abundant clone is one base away. The J gene is TRBJ1-1, the V gene TRBV7-3, with TRBD1 as a possible D gene (5 bases). Per the germline V gene, CDR1 is SGHTA and CDR2 is FQGTGA. The CDR3 covers 13 residues. The DNA of the CDR3 is TGTGCCAGCAGCTTAGAGGAGGGGACTGTAGCTTTCTTT. Protein sequence: CASSLEEGTVAFF.

As concerns this clonotype: A read error may explain this, as a much larger clone is one base away. V is TRBV6-1 and J is TRBJ2-5, with 13 positions matching TRBD2. Germline values: CDR1 MNHNS, CDR2 SASEGT. This CDR3 comprises 18 residues. The CDR3 sequence is CASSSGTSGNLFVETQCF. DNA for the CDR3: TGTGCCAGCAGCTCCGGGACTAGCGGGAATTTATTCGTAGAGACCCAGTGCTTC.

This clonotype was detected only a few times. V is TRBV10-3 and J is TRBJ2-3; 10 bases are a match to TRBD1. This CDR3 is 16 amino acids long. The trim removed 6 bases at V and 2 bases at J, leaving 8 bases unmatched. In germline, CDR1 is ENHRY, CDR2 SYGVKD. The CDR3: CAISLQGQGSTDTQYF. CDR3 DNA sequence: TGTGCCATCAGCCTTCAGGGACAGGGGTCCACAGATACGCAGTATTTT.

This clonotype was seen repeatedly, ten times or more. The chain recombines TRBV15 with TRBJ2-4, with 8 bases matching TRBD1. Germline CDR1 is LNHNV and CDR2 is YYDKDF (reference sequence). This CDR3 spans 16 amino acids. Trimming took 1 base from V and 5 from J; bases not matched to a gene: 7. CDR3 residues: CATSRVAGGQENIQYF. The DNA for the CDR3 is TGTGCCACCAGCAGAGTGGCAGGGGGCCAAGAAAACATTCAGTACTTC.

In this sample, this clonotype turned up many times. The V and J genes are TRBV10-2 and TRBJ2-3, with 7 bases matching TRBD2. CDR3 size: 16 residues. Germline-derived CDR1 and CDR2 are WSHSY and SAAADI. V shed 3 bases, J shed 0 bases, and the junction held 6 bases outside the gene matches. This chain's CDR3 is CASSENQRGSTDTQYF. The CDR3 coding sequence is TGCGCCAGCAGTGAAAACCAGCGGGGAAGCACAGATACGCAGTATTTT.

As to this clonotype: A much bigger clone sits one base away, suggesting this may be a read error. V usage is TRBV10-3 and J usage is TRBJ1-5, with TRBD1 matching 7 bases. Germline V gene sequence: CDR1 ENHRY, CDR2 SYGVKD. The CDR3 totals 15 residues. CDR3 nucleotides: TGTGCCGTCCGACAGGGACAAGGGACCAATCGGCCCCAGCATTTT. It codes for CAVRQGQGTNRPQHF.

This clonotype was picked up a small number of times. This rearrangement joins TRBV6-2 or TRBV6-3 to TRBJ1-5; 7 nucleotides match TRBD1. V gave up 2 bases and J gave up 2 bases; unmatched junction bases: 6. The CDR3 has 16 residues. The V gene's germline CDR1 is MNHEY and CDR2 SVGEGT. The CDR3 DNA reads as TGTGCCAGCAGTTACCTCGGCGGGACAGGCAATCAGCCCCAGCATTTT. Amino acid sequence: CASSYLGGTGNQPQHF.

This clonotype came up many times. The J gene is TRBJ2-3, the V gene TRBV12-3 or TRBV12-4, with D unresolved. The CDR3 runs 15 residues. V lost 1 base and J 1 base, leaving 9 bases between the germline ends. CDR3 DNA sequence: TGTGCCAGCAGTTTAGGGCCAACTCGCACAGATACGCAGTATTTT. Translation gives CASSLGPTRTDTQYF.